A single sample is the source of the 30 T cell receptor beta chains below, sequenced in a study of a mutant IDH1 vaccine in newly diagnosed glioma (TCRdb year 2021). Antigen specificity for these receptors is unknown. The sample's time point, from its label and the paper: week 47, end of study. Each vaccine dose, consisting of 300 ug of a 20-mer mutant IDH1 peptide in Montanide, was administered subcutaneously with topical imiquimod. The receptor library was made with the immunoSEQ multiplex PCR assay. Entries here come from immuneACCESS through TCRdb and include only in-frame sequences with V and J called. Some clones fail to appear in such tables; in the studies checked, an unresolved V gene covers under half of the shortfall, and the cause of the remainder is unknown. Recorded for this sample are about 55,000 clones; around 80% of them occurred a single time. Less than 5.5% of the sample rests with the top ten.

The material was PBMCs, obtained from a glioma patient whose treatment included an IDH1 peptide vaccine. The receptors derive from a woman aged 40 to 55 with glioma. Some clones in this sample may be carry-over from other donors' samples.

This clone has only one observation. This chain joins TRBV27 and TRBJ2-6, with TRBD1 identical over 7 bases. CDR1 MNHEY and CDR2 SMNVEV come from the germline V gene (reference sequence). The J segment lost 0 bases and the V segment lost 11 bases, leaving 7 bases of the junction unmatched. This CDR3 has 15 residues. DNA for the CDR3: TGTGCCGCCCAGGGGGTCCGCTCTGGGGCCAACGTCCTGACTTTC. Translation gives CAAQGVRSGANVLTF.

The CDR3 coding sequence is TGCGCCAGCAGCTTGCGGGGACTAGCGGCAGATACGCAGTATTTT. This encodes CASSLRGLAADTQYF. The V call is TRBV5-1, the J call TRBJ2-3; 11 bases are shared with TRBD2. Germline V gene data show CDR1 as SGHRS and CDR2 as YFSETQ. This CDR3 comprises 15 residues. The V segment lost 1 base and the J segment 4 bases; nucleotides outside the gene matches: 2.

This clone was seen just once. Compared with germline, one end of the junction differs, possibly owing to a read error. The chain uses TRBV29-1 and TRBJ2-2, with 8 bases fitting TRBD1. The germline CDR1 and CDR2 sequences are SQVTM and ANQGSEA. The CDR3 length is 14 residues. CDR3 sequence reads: CSPGDRGRFGEPFF. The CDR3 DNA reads TGCAGCCCTGGCGACAGGGGTCGGTTCGGGGAGCCGTTTTTT.

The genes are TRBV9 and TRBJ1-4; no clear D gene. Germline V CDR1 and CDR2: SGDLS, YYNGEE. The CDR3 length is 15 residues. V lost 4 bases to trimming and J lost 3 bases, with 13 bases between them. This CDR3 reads CASSPDPGANEKLFF. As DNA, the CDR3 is TGTGCCAGCAGCCCAGACCCGGGTGCTAATGAAAAACTGTTTTTT.

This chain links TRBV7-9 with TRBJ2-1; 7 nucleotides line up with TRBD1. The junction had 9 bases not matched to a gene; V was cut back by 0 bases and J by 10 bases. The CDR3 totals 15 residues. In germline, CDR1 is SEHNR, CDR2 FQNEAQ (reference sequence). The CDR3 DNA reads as TGTGCCAGCAGCTTAGCGACAGGGATTATAGGAGAGCAGTTCTTC. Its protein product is CASSLATGIIGEQFF.

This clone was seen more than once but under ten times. The CDR3 nucleotides read TGCGCCAGCAGTTCCGGACAGGGAGGTGCAGATACGCAGTATTTT. Its translation: CASSSGQGGADTQYF. The chain couples TRBV10-1 to TRBJ2-3, with TRBD1 matching 8 bases. In germline, CDR1 is WNHNN, CDR2 SYGVQD (reference sequence). V shed 5 bases and J 4 bases; nucleotides not matched to a gene: 8. The CDR3 consists of 15 residues.

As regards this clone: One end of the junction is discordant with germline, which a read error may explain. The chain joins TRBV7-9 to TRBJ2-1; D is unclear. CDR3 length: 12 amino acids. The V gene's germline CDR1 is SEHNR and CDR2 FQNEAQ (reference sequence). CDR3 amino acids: CASSLPYNEQFF. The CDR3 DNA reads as TGTGCCAGCAGCTTACCGTACAACGAGCAGTTCTTC.

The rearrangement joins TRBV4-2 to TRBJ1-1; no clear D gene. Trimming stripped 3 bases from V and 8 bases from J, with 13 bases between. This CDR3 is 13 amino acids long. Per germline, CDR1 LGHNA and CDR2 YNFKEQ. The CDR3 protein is CASSHSRTAEAFF. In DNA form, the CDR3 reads TGTGCCAGCAGCCACTCCAGGACCGCAGAAGCTTTCTTT.

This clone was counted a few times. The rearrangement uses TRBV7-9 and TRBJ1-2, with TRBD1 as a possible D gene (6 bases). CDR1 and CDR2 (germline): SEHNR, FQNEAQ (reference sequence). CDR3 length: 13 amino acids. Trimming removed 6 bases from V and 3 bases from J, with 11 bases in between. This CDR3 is CASSPDSDYGYTF. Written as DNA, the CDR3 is TGTGCCAGCAGTCCGGACAGTGACTATGGCTACACCTTC.

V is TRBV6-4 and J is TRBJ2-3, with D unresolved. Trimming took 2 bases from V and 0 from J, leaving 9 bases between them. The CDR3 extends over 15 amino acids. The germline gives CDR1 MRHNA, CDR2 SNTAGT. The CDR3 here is CASSDGESSTDTQYF. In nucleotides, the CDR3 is TGTGCCAGCAGTGACGGGGAATCTAGCACAGATACGCAGTATTTT.

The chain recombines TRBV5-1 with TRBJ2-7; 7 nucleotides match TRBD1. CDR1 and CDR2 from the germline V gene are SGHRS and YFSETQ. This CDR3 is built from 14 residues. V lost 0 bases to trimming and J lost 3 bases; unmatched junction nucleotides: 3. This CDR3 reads CASSLGTGVYEQYF. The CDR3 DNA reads TGCGCCAGCAGCTTGGGAACAGGGGTCTACGAGCAGTACTTC.

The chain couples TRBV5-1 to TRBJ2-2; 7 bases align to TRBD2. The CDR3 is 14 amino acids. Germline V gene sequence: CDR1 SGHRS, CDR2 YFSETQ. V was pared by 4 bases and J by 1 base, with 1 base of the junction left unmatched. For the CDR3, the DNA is TGCGCCAGCAGCGGGGGGGGGAACACCGGGGAGCTGTTTTTT. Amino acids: CASSGGGNTGELFF. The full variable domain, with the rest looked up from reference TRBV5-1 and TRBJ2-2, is KAGVTQTPRYLIKTRGQQVTLSCSPISGHRSVSWYQQTPGQGLQFLFEYFSETQRNKGNFPGRFSGRQFSNSRSEMNVSTLELGDSALYLCASSGGGNTGELFFGEGSRLTVL.

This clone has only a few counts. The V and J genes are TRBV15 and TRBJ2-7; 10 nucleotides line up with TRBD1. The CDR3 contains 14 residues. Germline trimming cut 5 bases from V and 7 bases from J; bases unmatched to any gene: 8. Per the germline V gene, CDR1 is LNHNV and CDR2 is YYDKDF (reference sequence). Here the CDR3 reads CATSLDRGVREQYF. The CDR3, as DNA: TGTGCCACCAGCCTGGACAGGGGGGTAAGGGAGCAGTACTTC.

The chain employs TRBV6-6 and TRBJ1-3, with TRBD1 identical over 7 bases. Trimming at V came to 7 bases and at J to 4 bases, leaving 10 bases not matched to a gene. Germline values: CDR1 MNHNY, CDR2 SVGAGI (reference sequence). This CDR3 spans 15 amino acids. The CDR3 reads CASTRTGLRGNTIYF. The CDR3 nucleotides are TGTGCCAGCACCAGGACAGGCCTGAGGGGAAACACCATATATTTT.

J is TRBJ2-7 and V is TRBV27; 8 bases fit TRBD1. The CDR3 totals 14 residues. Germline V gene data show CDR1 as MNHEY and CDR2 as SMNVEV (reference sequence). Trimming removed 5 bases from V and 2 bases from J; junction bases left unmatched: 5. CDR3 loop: CASSPDRGTYEQYF. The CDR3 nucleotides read TGTGCCAGCAGTCCCGACAGGGGCACCTACGAGCAGTACTTC.

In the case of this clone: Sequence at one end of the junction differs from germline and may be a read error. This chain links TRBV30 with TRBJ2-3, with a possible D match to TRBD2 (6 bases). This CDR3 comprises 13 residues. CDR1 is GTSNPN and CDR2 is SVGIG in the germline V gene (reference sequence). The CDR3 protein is CARSRGSPDTQYF. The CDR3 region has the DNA TGTGCCCGGAGTCGGGGGAGCCCAGATACGCAGTATTTT.

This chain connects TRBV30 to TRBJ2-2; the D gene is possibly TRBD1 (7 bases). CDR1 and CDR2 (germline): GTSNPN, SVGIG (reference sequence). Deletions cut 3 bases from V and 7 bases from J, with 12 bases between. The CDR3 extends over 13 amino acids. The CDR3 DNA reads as TGTGCCTGGAGGAGGAGGGGGCGCGGGGAGCTGTTTTTT. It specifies CAWRRRGRGELFF.

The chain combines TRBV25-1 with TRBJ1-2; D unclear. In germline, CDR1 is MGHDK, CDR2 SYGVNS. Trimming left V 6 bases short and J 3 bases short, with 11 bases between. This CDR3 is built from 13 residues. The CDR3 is CASSSGGHYGYTF. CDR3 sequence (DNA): TGTGCCAGCAGCTCCGGTGGGCACTATGGCTACACCTTC.

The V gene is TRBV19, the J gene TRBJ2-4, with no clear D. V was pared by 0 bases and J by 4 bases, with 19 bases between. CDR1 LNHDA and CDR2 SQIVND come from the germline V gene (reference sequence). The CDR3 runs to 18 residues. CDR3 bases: TGTGCCAGTAGTATAGATTTGGCGGAGCTACCCCTTAAAAACATTCAGTACTTC. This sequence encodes CASSIDLAELPLKNIQYF.

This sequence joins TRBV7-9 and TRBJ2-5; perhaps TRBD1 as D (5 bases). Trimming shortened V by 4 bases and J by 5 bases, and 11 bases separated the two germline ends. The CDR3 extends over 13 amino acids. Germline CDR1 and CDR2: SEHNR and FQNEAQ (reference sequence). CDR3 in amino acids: CASSSRQWETQYF. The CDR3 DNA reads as TGTGCCAGCAGCTCCAGACAGTGGGAGACCCAGTACTTC.

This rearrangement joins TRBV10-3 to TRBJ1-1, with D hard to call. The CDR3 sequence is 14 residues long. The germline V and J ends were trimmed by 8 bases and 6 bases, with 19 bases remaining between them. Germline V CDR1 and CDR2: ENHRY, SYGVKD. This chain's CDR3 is CAISLLGEGAEAFF. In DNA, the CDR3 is TGTGCCATCTCACTCTTGGGAGAAGGCGCTGAAGCTTTCTTT.

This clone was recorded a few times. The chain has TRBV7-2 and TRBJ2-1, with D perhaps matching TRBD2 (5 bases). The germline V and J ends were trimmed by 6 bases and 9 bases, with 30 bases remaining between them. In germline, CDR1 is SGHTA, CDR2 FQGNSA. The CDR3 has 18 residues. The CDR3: CASSAGPPTGRIESEQFF. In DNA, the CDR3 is TGTGCCAGCAGTGCCGGACCCCCAACGGGAAGAATCGAGAGTGAGCAGTTCTTC.

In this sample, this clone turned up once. CDR3 region: CASSANRGGYYGYTF. DNA for the CDR3: TGTGCCAGCAGCGCCAACAGGGGGGGATACTATGGCTACACCTTC. The J gene is TRBJ1-2, the V gene TRBV9; 8 nucleotides line up with TRBD1. The CDR3 totals 15 residues. After removal of 3 bases from V and 3 bases from J, the junction contained 7 bases not matched to a gene. Germline CDR1 SGDLS, CDR2 YYNGEE.

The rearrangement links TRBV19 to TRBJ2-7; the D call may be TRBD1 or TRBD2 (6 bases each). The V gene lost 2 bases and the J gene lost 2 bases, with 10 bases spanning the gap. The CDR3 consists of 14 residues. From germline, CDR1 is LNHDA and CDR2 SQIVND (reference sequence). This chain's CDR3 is CASSILRGAYEQYF. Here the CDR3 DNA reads TGTGCCAGTAGTATACTAAGGGGGGCCTACGAGCAGTACTTC.

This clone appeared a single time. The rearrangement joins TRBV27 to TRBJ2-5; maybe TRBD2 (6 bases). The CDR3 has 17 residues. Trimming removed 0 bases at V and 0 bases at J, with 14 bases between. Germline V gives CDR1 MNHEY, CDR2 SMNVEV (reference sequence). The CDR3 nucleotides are TGTGCCAGCAGTTTATCGTGGGGGGAGTGGAACCAAGAGACCCAGTACTTC. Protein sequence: CASSLSWGEWNQETQYF.

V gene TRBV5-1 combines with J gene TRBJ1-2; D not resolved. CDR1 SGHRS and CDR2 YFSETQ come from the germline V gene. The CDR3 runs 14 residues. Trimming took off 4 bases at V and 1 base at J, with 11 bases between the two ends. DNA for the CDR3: TGCGCCAGCAGCCTGGAGTCAGTTAACTATGGCTACACCTTC. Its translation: CASSLESVNYGYTF. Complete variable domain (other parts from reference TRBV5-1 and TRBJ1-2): KAGVTQTPRYLIKTRGQQVTLSCSPISGHRSVSWYQQTPGQGLQFLFEYFSETQRNKGNFPGRFSGRQFSNSRSEMNVSTLELGDSALYLCASSLESVNYGYTFGSGTRLTVV.

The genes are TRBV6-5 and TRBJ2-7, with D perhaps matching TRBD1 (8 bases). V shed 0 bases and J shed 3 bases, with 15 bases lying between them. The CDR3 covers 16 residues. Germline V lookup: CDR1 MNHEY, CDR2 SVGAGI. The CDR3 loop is CASSYSTGERDYEQYF. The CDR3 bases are TGTGCCAGCAGTTACTCGACAGGGGAGCGGGACTACGAGCAGTACTTC.

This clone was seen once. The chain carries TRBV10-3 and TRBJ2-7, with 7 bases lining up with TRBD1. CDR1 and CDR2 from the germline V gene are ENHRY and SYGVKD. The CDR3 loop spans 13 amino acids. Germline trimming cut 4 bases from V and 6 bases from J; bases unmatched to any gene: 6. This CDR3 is CAISAGQVGEQYF. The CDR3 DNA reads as TGTGCCATCAGTGCTGGACAGGTGGGCGAGCAGTACTTC.

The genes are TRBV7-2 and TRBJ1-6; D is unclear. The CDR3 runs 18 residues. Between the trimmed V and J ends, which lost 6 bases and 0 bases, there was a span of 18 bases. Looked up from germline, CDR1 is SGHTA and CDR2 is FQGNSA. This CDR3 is CASSPRNPLSSYNSPLHF. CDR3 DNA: TGTGCCAGCAGTCCCCGAAACCCCCTGAGCTCCTATAATTCACCCCTCCACTTT.

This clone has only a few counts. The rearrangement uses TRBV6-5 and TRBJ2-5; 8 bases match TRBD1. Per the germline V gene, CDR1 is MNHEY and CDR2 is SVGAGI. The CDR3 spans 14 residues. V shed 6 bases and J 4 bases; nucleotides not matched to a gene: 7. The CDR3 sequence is CASSNGQGGETQYF. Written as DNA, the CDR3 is TGTGCCAGCAGCAACGGACAGGGCGGAGAGACCCAGTACTTC.